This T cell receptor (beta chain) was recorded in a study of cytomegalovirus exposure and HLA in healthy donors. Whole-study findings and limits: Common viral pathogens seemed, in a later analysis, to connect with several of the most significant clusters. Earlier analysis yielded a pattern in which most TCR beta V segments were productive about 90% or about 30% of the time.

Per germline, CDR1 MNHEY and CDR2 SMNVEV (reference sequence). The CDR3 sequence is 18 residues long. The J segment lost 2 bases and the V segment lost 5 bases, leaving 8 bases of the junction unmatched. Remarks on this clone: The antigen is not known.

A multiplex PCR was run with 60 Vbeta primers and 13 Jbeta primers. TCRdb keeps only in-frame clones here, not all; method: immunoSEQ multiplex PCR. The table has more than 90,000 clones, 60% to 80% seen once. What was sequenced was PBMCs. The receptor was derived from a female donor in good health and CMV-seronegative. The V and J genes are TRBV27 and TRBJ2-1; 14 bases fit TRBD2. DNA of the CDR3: TGTGCCAGCAGTCCCGGCGGACTAGCGGGGGGTCCCTACAATGAGCAGTTCTTC. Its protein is CASSPGGLAGGPYNEQFF.